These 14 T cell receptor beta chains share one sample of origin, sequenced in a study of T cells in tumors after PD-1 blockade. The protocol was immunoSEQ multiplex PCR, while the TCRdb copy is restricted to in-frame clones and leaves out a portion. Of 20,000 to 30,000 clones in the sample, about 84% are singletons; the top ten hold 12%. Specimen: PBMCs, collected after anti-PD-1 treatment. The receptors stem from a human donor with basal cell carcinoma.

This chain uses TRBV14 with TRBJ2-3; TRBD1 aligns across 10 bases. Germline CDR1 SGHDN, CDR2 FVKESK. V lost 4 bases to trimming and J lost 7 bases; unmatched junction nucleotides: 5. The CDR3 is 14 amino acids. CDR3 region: CASSRTTGGNTQYF. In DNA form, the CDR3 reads TGTGCCAGCAGCCGCACGACAGGGGGCAATACGCAGTATTTT.

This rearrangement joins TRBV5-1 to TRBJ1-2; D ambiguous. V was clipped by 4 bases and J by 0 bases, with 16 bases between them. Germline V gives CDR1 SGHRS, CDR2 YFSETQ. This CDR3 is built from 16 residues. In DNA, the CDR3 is TGCGCCAGCAGCGAATCGACGGGGAATGCTAACTATGGCTACACCTTC. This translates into CASSESTGNANYGYTF.

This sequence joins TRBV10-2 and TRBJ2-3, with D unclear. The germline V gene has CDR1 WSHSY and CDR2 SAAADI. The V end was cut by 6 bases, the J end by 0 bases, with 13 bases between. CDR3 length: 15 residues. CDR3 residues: CASSPTAASTDTQYF. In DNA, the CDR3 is TGCGCCAGCAGCCCTACAGCCGCTAGCACAGATACGCAGTATTTT.

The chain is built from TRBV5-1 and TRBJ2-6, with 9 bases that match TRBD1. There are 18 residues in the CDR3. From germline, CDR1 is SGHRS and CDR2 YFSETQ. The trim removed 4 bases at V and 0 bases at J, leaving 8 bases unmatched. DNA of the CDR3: TGCGCCAGCAGCCCCCGCGGGACAGGGATCTCTGGGGCCAACGTCCTGACTTTC. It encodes CASSPRGTGISGANVLTF. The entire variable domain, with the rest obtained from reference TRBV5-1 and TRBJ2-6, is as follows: KAGVTQTPRYLIKTRGQQVTLSCSPISGHRSVSWYQQTPGQGLQFLFEYFSETQRNKGNFPGRFSGRQFSNSRSEMNVSTLELGDSALYLCASSPRGTGISGANVLTFGAGSRLTVL.

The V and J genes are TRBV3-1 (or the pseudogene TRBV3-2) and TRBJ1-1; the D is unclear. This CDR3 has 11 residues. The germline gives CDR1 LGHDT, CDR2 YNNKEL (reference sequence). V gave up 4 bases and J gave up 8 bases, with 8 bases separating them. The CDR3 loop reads CASSRVDEAFF. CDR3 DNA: TGTGCCAGCAGCCGAGTGGACGAAGCTTTCTTT.

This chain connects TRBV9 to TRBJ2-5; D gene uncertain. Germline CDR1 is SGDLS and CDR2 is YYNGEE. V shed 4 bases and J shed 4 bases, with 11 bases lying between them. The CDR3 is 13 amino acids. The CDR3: CASSPSTGETQYF. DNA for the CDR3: TGTGCCAGCAGCCCTTCGACTGGAGAGACCCAGTACTTC.

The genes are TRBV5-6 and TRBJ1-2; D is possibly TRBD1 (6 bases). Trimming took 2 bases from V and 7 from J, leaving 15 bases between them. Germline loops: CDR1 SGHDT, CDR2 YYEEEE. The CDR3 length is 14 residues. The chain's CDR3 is CASSLGQGIGGYTF. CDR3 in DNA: TGTGCCAGCAGCTTAGGGCAGGGGATAGGTGGCTACACCTTC.

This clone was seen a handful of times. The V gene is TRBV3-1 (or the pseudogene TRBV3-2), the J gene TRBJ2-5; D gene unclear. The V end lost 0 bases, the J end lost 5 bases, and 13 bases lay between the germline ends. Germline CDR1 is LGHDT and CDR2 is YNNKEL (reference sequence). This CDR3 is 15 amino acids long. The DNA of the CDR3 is TGTGCCAGCAGCCAAGATACCGGCAGGCTGGAGACCCAGTACTTC. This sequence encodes CASSQDTGRLETQYF.

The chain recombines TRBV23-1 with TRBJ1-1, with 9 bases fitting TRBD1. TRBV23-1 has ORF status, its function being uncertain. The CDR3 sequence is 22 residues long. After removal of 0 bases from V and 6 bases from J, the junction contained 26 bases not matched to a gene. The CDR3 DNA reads TGCGCCAGCAGTCAATCAAGGAGGTACACCGCTTTGGGACAGGGAGGATTGTCTGAAGCTTTCTTT. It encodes CASSQSRRYTALGQGGLSEAFF.

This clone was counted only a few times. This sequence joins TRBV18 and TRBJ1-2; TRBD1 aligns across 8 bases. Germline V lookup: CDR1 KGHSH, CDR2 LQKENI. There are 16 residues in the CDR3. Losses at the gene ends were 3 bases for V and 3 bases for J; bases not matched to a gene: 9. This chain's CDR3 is CASSPPKDREDYGYTF. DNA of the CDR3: TGTGCCAGCTCACCTCCCAAGGACAGGGAGGACTATGGCTACACCTTC.

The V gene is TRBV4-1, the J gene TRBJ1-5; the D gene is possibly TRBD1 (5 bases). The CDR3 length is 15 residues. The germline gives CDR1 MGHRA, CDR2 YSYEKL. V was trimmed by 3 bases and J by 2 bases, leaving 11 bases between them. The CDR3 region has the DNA TGCGCCAGCAGCCAGACCGGACACGGCAATCAGCCCCAGCATTTT. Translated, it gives CASSQTGHGNQPQHF.

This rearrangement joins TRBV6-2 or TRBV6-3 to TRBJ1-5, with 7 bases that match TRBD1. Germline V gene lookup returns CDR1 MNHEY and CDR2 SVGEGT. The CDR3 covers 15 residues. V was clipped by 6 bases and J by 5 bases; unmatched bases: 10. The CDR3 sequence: CASSKGALGDQPQHF. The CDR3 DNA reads TGTGCCAGCAGCAAGGGGGCCCTGGGCGATCAGCCCCAGCATTTT.

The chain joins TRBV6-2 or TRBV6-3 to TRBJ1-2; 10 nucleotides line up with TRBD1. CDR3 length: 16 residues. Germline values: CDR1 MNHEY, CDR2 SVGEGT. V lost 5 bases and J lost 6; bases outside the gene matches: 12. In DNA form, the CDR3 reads TGTGCCAGCAGTCTCGTACTTCCGGGACAGGGGCATGGCTACACCTTC. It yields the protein CASSLVLPGQGHGYTF.

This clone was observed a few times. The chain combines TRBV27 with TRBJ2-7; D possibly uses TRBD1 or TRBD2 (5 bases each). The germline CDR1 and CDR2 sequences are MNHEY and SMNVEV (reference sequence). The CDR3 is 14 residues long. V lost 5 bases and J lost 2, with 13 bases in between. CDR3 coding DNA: TGTGCCAGCAGTCGACGGGACGGCCCCTACGAGCAGTACTTC. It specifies CASSRRDGPYEQYF.